This T cell receptor beta chain was recorded in a study of blood T cells in healthy people across ages. Researchers report isolating at least 6 million PBMCs per sample. Whole-study results and caveats: Naive CD4+ cell counts and diversity both ran higher in long-lived than in aged donors. Samples with more naive T cells showed higher observed beta diversity.

With a J-beta primer mix and a sample-barcoded 5' primer, a second PCR ran roughly 7 to 11 cycles. TCRdb independently ran MiXCR on the 5' RACE reads; one entry per CDR3 protein. The data contain some 1,500,000 distinct CDR3 sequences, about 42% of them singletons. This clonotype was detected only a few times. Its specificity is unknown. Sequencing was performed on blood. The TCR sequence derives from a woman aged 18 to 35 in good health.

CDR3 region: CASSLSPGPNEQFF. The CDR3 bases are TGTGCCAGCAGTTTATCTCCGGGGCCCAATGAGCAGTTCTTC. The rearrangement links TRBV27 to TRBJ2-1; D might be TRBD1 or TRBD2, each matching 5 bases. The CDR3 is 14 amino acids. Trimming pared 0 bases from V and 6 bases from J, leaving 9 bases between. CDR1 MNHEY and CDR2 SMNVEV come from the germline V gene (reference sequence).